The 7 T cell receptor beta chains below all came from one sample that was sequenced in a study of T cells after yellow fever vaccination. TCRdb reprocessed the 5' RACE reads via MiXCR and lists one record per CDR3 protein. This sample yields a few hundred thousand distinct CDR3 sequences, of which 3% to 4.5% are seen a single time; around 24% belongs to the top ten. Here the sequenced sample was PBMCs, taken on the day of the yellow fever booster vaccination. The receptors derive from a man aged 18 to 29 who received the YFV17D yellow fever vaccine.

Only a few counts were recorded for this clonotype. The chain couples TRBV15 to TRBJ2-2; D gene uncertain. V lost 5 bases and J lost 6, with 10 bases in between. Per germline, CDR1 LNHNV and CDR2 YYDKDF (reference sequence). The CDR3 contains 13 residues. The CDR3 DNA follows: TGTGCCACCAGCGTCAGGTCGGCCGGGGAGCTGTTTTTT. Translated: CATSVRSAGELFF.

DNA of the CDR3: TGCGCCAGCAGCTTGGGGACAGGGACCACTGAAGCTTTCTTT. This translates into CASSLGTGTTEAFF. The rearrangement links TRBV5-1 to TRBJ1-1; 8 positions match TRBD1. The germline gives CDR1 SGHRS, CDR2 YFSETQ. The CDR3 totals 14 residues. The ends lost 0 bases at V and 4 bases at J; junction bases unmatched: 2.

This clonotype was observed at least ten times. The CDR3 DNA sequence: TGTGCCAGCAGCCACTTCACAGATACGCAGTATTTT. This translates into CASSHFTDTQYF. The J gene is TRBJ2-3, the V gene TRBV7-9; D remains unclear. Trimming took 5 bases from V and 2 from J, leaving 5 bases between them. The CDR3 is 12 residues long. Germline V CDR1 and CDR2: SEHNR, FQNEAQ (reference sequence).

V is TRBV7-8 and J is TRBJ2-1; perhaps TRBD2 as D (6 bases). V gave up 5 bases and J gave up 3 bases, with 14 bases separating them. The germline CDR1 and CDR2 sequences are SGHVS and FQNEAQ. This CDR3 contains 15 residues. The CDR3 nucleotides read TGTGCCAGCAGCCCCCGGGACTCCTTCTACAATGAGCAGTTCTTC. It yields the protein CASSPRDSFYNEQFF.

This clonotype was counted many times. The CDR3 reads CASSSGELTEAFF. CDR3 DNA: TGCGCCAGCAGTTCCGGAGAACTCACTGAAGCTTTCTTT. This chain connects TRBV5-1 to TRBJ1-1; D gene ambiguous. The germline V and J ends were trimmed by 5 bases and 4 bases, with 12 bases remaining between them. This CDR3 region has 13 residues. Germline CDR1 is SGHRS and CDR2 is YFSETQ.

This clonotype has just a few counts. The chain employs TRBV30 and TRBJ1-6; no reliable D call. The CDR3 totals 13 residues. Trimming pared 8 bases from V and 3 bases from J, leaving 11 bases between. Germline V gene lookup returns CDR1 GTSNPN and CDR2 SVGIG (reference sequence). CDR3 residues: CALLKDYNSPLHF. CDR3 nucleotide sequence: TGTGCCCTCCTTAAGGACTATAATTCACCCCTCCACTTT.

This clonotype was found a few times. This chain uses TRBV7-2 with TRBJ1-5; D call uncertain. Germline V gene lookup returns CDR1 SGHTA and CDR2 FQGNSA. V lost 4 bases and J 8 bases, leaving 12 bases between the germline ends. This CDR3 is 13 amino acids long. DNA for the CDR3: TGTGCCAGCAGCTCCCCGGGGTGGGAGCCCCAGCATTTT. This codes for CASSSPGWEPQHF.